Listed below are T cell receptor beta chains from one sample, sequenced in a study of beta chain features in type 1 diabetes. Generated by immunoSEQ multiplex PCR, the TCRdb table keeps only in-frame clones and is missing some. The sample lists about 160,000 clones, about 8.1% seen once, with 0.55% to 0.75% in the top ten. Sequenced sample: central memory CD4+ T cells from blood. The receptors here all came from a man aged 18 to 35 in good health. CDR3s include the opening cysteine and the closing phenylalanine or tryptophan. Each record gives: CDR3 length, J gene, V gene, clone size, D gene, CDR3 protein, CDR3 DNA. D genes are given only for firm matches. Size is omitted from some rows. Given values are once, few, many or a class for expanded clones.

16	TRBJ1-2	TRBV4-1	-	-	CASSPFFLDRNYGYTF	TGCGCCAGCAGCCCCTTTTTTCTCGACAGGAACTATGGCTACACCTTC
14	TRBJ2-3	TRBV7-2	-	TRBD2	CASSFGLASDTQYF	TGTGCCAGCAGCTTTGGACTAGCATCAGATACGCAGTATTTT
14	TRBJ2-7	TRBV11-3	-	TRBD2	CASSPRAGGHEQYF	TGTGCCAGCAGCCCCCGGGCGGGGGGCCACGAGCAGTACTTC
14	TRBJ2-1	TRBV7-3	few	-	CASSSGLNSNEQFF	TGTGCCAGCAGCTCAGGGTTGAATAGCAATGAGCAGTTCTTC
18	TRBJ2-3	TRBV4-2	-	TRBD1	CASSQDRVRTGIADTQYF	TGTGCCAGCAGCCAAGATCGCGTCCGGACAGGGATCGCAGATACGCAGTATTTT
16	TRBJ2-1	TRBV7-2	-	TRBD1	CASSLRQGGSYNEQFF	TGTGCCAGCAGCTTAAGACAGGGGGGTTCCTACAATGAGCAGTTCTTC
12	TRBJ1-1	TRBV28	-	-	CASSLQGVEAFF	TGTGCCAGCAGTCTACAGGGTGTGGAAGCTTTCTTT
16	TRBJ2-7	TRBV28	few	TRBD2	CASNSGTSGISYEQYF	TGTGCCAGCAATTCCGGGACTAGCGGGATCTCCTACGAGCAGTACTTC
14	TRBJ2-5	TRBV30	-	TRBD2	CAWSSGGATETQYF	TGTGCCTGGAGTAGCGGGGGGGCCACAGAGACCCAGTACTTC
14	TRBJ1-2	TRBV2	-	-	CASRGPGISYGYTF	TGTGCCAGCAGAGGACCCGGGATCTCCTATGGCTACACCTTC
15	TRBJ2-7	TRBV23-1	many	TRBD1	CASSQLPSTGGEQYF	TGCGCCAGCAGTCAATTACCGTCGACAGGGGGCGAGCAGTACTTC
13	TRBJ1-5	TRBV28	-	-	CASLKQGRQPQHF	TGTGCCAGCCTCAAGCAGGGAAGGCAGCCCCAGCATTTT
13	TRBJ2-1	TRBV18	few	-	CASSPAGDNEQFF	TGTGCCAGCTCACCCGCTGGAGACAATGAGCAGTTCTTC
12	TRBJ2-7	TRBV7-9	-	-	CASARQGGEQYF	TGTGCCAGCGCCAGGCAGGGAGGCGAGCAGTACTTC
15	TRBJ1-6	TRBV9	few	-	CASSPEQGRGSPLHF	TGTGCCAGCAGCCCCGAGCAGGGTAGAGGATCACCCCTCCACTTT
14	TRBJ2-3	TRBV5-4	many	TRBD2	CASSHPSGPDTQYF	TGTGCCAGCAGCCATCCTAGCGGGCCGGATACGCAGTATTTT
16	TRBJ2-3	TRBV7-2	many	TRBD2	CASSLGVAGRRDTQYF	TGTGCCAGCAGCTTAGGGGTAGCGGGGCGACGGGATACGCAGTATTTT
16	TRBJ1-3	TRBV7-7	-	-	CASSPGLRSSGNTIYF	TGTGCCAGCAGCCCGGGACTCCGGAGCTCTGGAAACACCATATATTTT
16	TRBJ2-3	TRBV4-2	-	TRBD2	CASSQSTSGSWSLQYF	TGTGCCAGCAGCCAGTCGACTAGCGGGAGCTGGTCCCTACAGTATTTT
13	TRBJ2-1	TRBV6-1	-	-	CASLERANNEQFF	TGTGCCAGTCTCGAGCGGGCTAACAATGAGCAGTTCTTC
14	TRBJ2-2	TRBV7-3	few	-	CASSRGGDTGELFF	TGTGCCAGCAGCCGAGGGGGGGACACCGGGGAGCTGTTTTTT
14	TRBJ2-7	TRBV7-7	few	-	CASSLDRVSYEQYF	TGTGCCAGCAGCTTAGACAGGGTATCCTACGAGCAGTACTTC
14	TRBJ1-6	TRBV28	many	TRBD1	CASRTGQGRSPLHF	TGTGCCAGCAGGACGGGACAGGGGAGGTCACCCCTCCACTTT
15	TRBJ2-7	TRBV18	few	TRBD1	CASSPGTGDPYEQYF	TGTGCCAGCTCACCGGGCACAGGGGACCCCTACGAGCAGTACTTC
13	TRBJ2-3	TRBV27	few	-	CAIKRSSTDTQYF	TGTGCCATCAAGCGGAGTAGCACAGATACGCAGTATTTT
16	TRBJ1-1	TRBV7-3	few	TRBD1	CASRPTGGSSNTEAFF	TGTGCCAGCAGGCCTACAGGGGGCTCTTCTAACACTGAAGCTTTCTTT
16	TRBJ2-3	TRBV30	many	TRBD2	CAWSVLGGGSADTQYF	TGTGCCTGGAGTGTACTCGGCGGGGGTTCCGCAGATACGCAGTATTTT
15	TRBJ2-3	TRBV4-1	-	TRBD2	CASSQRAGGTDTQYF	TGCGCCAGCAGCCAAAGGGCGGGAGGGACAGATACGCAGTATTTT
15	TRBJ2-1	TRBV6-4	few	-	CASSVGGEAYNEQFF	TGTGCCAGCAGTGTTGGCGGGGAGGCCTACAATGAGCAGTTCTTC
12	TRBJ1-2	TRBV5-4	many	-	CASSFGDYGYTF	TGTGCCAGCAGCTTCGGGGATTATGGCTACACCTTC
11	TRBJ1-1	TRBV30	few	-	CAWEPSSEAFF	TGTGCCTGGGAACCTTCGAGTGAAGCTTTCTTT
14	TRBJ2-7	TRBV5-5	few	-	CASSSPQGTYEQYF	TGTGCCAGCAGCTCTCCACAGGGCACCTACGAGCAGTACTTC
14	TRBJ1-1	TRBV7-9	few	TRBD1	CASSLRDRESEAFF	TGTGCCAGCAGCCTCCGGGACAGGGAGTCTGAAGCTTTCTTT
14	TRBJ2-1	TRBV7-2	-	TRBD1	CASSLAFLGQPQFF	TGTGCCAGCAGCTTAGCTTTTCTGGGACAGCCCCAGTTCTTC
15	TRBJ2-3	TRBV7-2	few	-	CASSSRLSGPDTQYF	TGTGCCAGCAGCTCCCGCCTCTCTGGGCCAGATACGCAGTATTTT
16	TRBJ2-3	TRBV30	few	TRBD2	CAWGGGLAGGTDTQYF	TGTGCCTGGGGCGGGGGACTAGCGGGAGGCACAGATACGCAGTATTTT
15	TRBJ2-7	TRBV28	-	-	CASSLGRLSSYEQYF	TGTGCCAGCAGTTTGGGGCGGCTCAGCTCCTACGAGCAGTACTTC
16	TRBJ2-7	TRBV14	few	TRBD1	CASSDGTGWSKGEQYF	TGTGCCAGCAGCGACGGGACAGGGTGGAGTAAAGGCGAGCAGTACTTC
16	TRBJ2-6	TRBV28	-	-	CASSSLGESGANVLTF	TGTGCCAGCAGTTCATTAGGGGAATCTGGGGCCAACGTCCTGACTTTC
15	TRBJ1-5	TRBV18	few	TRBD1	CASSSGTGGNQPQHF	TGTGCCAGCTCATCAGGGACAGGAGGCAATCAGCCCCAGCATTTT
15	TRBJ2-5	TRBV7-3	-	TRBD1	CASSLMGTGEETQYF	TGTGCCAGCAGCTTAATGGGAACAGGGGAAGAGACCCAGTACTTC
15	TRBJ1-5	TRBV2	-	-	CASSDVSADPRAQHF	TGTGCCAGCAGTGACGTTTCGGCAGACCCCAGGGCCCAGCATTTT
15	TRBJ2-7	TRBV30	few	TRBD1	CAWIKIRGQGYEQYF	TGTGCCTGGATAAAAATTAGGGGACAGGGCTACGAGCAGTACTTC
14	TRBJ1-3	TRBV29-1	few	-	CSVETGGSGNTIYF	TGCAGCGTTGAAACAGGCGGCTCTGGAAACACCATATATTTT
15	TRBJ2-1	TRBV7-8	few	TRBD2	CASSFVTSVPNEQFF	TGTGCCAGCAGCTTTGTAACTAGCGTGCCCAATGAGCAGTTCTTC
14	TRBJ1-6	TRBV30	many	-	CAWSVQGAGSPLHF	TGTGCCTGGAGTGTACAAGGGGCCGGGTCACCCCTCCACTTT
13	TRBJ1-5	TRBV29-1	few	TRBD1	CSVLDRVGQPQHF	TGCAGCGTTCTGGACAGGGTGGGTCAGCCCCAGCATTTT
14	TRBJ2-5	TRBV5-6	few	-	CASSLGGVRETQYF	TGTGCCAGCAGCTTGGGGGGGGTGCGGGAGACCCAGTACTTC
13	TRBJ2-1	TRBV5-4	many	TRBD1	CASSSMTGAEQFF	TGTGCCAGCAGCTCCATGACAGGGGCTGAGCAGTTCTTC
14	TRBJ2-5	TRBV5-4	many	-	CASSSSQGRETQYF	TGTGCCAGCAGCTCGTCACAGGGTCGGGAGACCCAGTACTTC
14	TRBJ1-5	TRBV7-2	-	-	CASSFNQDNQPQHF	TGTGCCAGCAGCTTCAACCAGGATAATCAGCCCCAGCATTTT
14	TRBJ2-5	TRBV28	-	TRBD2	CASSLSLAGETQYF	TGTGCCAGCAGTTTATCCCTAGCGGGAGAGACCCAGTACTTC
15	TRBJ2-7	TRBV7-2	few	-	CASSTTRAATYEQYF	TGTGCCAGCAGCACCACCCGCGCTGCCACCTACGAGCAGTACTTC